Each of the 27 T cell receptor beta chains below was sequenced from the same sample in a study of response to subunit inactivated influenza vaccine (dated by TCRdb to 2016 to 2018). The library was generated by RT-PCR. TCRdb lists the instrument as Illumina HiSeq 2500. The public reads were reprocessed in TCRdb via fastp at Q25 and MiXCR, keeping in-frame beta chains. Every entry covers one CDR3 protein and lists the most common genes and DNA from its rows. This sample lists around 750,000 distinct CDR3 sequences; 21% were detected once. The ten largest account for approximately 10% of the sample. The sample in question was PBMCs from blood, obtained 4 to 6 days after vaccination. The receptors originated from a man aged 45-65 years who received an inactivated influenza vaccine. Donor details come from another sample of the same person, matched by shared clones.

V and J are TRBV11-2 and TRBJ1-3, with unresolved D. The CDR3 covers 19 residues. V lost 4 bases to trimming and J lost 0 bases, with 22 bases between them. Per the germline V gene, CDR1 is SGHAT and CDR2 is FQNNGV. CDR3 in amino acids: CASSSISGLGRYSGNTIYF. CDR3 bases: TGTGCCAGCAGCTCCATCTCCGGGTTGGGCAGGTACTCTGGAAACACCATATATTTT.

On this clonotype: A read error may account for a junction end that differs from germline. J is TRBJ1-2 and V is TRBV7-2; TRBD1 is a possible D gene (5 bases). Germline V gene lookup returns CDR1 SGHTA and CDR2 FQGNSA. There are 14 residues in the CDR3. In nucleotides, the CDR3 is TGTGCCACCAGCCGCGCGGGGGGGGGTGAGGGCTACACCTTC. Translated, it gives CATSRAGGGEGYTF.

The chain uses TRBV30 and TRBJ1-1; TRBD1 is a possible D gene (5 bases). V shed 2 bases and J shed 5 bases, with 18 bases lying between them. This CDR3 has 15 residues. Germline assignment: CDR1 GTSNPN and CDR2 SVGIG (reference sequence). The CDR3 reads CAWSTYRSAGTEAFF. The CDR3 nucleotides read TGTGCCTGGAGTACCTACAGGTCGGCGGGGACTGAAGCTTTCTTT.

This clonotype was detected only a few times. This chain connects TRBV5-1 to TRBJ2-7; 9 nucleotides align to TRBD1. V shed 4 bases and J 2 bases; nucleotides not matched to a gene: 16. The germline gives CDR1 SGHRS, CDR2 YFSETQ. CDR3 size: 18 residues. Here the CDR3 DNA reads TGCGCCAGCAGCCTGACCTATACTCCCCGGGACAGGGCCTACGAGCAGTACTTC. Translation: CASSLTYTPRDRAYEQYF.

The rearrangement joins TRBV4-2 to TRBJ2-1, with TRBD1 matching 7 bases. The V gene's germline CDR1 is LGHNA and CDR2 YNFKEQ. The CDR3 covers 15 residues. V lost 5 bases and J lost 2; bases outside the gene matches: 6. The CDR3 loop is CASSVYRGPYNEQFF. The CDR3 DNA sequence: TGTGCCAGCAGCGTCTACAGGGGTCCCTACAATGAGCAGTTCTTC.

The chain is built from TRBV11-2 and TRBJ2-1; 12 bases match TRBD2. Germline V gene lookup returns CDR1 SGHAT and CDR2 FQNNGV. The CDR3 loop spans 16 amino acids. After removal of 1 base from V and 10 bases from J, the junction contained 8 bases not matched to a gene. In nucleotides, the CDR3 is TGTGCCAGCAGCTTAGGTTGGCTAGCGGGAGGGCAGGAGCAGTTCTTC. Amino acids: CASSLGWLAGGQEQFF.

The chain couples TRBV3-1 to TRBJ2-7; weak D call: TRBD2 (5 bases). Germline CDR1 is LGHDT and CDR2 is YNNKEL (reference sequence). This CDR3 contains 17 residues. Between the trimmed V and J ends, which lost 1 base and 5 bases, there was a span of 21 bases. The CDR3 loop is CASSQGGLSIPLDEQYF. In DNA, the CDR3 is TGTGCCAGCAGCCAAGGAGGGCTGTCGATCCCATTAGACGAGCAGTACTTC.

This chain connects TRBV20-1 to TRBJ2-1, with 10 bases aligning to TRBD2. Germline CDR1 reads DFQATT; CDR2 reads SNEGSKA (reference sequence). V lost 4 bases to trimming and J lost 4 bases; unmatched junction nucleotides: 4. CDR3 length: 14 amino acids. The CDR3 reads CSAKLAGLYNEQFF. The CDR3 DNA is TGCAGTGCTAAACTAGCGGGATTATACAATGAGCAGTTCTTC.

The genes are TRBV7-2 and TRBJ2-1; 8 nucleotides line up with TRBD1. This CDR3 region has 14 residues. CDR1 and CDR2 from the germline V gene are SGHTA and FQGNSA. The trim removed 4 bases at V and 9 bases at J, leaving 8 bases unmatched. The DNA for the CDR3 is TGTGCCAGCAGCTCCGGACAGGGAGGTTCTGAGCAGTTCTTC. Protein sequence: CASSSGQGGSEQFF.

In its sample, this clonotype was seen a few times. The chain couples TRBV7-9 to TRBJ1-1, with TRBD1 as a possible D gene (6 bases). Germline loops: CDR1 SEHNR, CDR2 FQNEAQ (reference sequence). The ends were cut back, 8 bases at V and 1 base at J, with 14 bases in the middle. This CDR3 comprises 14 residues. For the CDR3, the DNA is TGTGCCAGCCGCTCCGGGGGCGCGAACACTGAAGCTTTCTTT. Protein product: CASRSGGANTEAFF.

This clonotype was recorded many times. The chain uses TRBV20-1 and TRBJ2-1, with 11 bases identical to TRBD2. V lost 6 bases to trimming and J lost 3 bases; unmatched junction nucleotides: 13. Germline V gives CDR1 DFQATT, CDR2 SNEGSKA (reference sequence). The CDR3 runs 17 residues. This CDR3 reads CSAKGLAVGSGYNEQFF. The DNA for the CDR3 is TGCAGTGCCAAGGGACTAGCGGTTGGTTCGGGCTACAATGAGCAGTTCTTC.

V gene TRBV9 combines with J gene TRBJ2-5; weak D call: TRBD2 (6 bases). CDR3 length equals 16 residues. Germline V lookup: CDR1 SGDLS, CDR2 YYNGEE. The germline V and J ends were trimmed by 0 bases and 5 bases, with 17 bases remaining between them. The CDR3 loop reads CASSVGPGGRKETQYF. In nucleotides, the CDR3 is TGTGCCAGCAGCGTAGGGCCCGGAGGGAGGAAGGAGACCCAGTACTTC.

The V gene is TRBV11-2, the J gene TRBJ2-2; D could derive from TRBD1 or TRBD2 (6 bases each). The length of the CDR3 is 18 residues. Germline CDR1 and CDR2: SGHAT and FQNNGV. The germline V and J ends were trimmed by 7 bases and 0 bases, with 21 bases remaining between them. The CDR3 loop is CASTKLGRTAANTGELFF. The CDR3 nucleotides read TGTGCCAGCACCAAACTAGGGAGGACAGCGGCGAACACCGGGGAGCTGTTTTTT.

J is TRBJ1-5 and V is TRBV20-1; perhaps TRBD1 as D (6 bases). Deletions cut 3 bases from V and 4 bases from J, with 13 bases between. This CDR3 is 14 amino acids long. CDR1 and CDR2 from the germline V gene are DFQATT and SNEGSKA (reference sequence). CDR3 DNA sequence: TGCAGTGCTAGTCGGGGCAGGGGTAATCAGCCCCAGCATTTT. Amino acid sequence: CSASRGRGNQPQHF.

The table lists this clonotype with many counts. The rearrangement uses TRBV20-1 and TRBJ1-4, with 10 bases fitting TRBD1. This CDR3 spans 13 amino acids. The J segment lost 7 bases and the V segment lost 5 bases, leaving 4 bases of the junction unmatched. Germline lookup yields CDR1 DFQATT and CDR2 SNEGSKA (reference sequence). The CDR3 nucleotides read TGCAGTGCTTGGACAGGGGGTGTTGAAAAACTGTTTTTT. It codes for CSAWTGGVEKLFF.

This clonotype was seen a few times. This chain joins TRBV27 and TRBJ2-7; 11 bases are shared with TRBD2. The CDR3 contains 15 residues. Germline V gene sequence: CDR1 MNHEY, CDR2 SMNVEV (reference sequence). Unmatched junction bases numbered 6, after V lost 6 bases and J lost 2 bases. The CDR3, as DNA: TGTGCCAGCAGCATGACTAGCGGGACAACCTACGAGCAGTACTTC. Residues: CASSMTSGTTYEQYF.

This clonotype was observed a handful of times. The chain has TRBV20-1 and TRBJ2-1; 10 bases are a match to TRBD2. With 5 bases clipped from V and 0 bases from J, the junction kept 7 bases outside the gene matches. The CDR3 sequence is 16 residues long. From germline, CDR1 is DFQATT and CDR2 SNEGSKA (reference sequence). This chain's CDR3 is CSAHRTSGSSYNEQFF. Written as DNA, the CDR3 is TGCAGTGCTCATCGGACTAGCGGAAGCTCCTACAATGAGCAGTTCTTC.

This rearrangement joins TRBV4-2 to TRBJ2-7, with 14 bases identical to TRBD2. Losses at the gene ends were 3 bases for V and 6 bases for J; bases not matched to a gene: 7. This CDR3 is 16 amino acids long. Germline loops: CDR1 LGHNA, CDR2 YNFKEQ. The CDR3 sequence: CASSQGTSGSWLEQYF. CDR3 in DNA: TGTGCCAGCAGCCAGGGGACTAGCGGGAGCTGGCTCGAGCAGTACTTC.

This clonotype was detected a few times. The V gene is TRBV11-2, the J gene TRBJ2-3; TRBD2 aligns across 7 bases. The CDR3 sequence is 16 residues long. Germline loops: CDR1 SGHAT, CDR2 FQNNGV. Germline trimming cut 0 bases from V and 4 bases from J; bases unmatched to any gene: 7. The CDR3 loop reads CASSLDEGGPPDTQYF. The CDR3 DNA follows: TGTGCCAGCAGCTTAGACGAGGGAGGGCCCCCAGATACGCAGTATTTT.

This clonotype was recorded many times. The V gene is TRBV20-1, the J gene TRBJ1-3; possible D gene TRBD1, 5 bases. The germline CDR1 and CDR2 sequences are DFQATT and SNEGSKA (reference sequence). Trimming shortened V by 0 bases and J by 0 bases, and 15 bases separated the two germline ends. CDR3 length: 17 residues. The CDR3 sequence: CSARDQPGRNSGNTIYF. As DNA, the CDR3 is TGCAGTGCTAGAGATCAGCCGGGACGGAACTCTGGAAACACCATATATTTT.

CDR3 amino acids: CASSPADRVIQETQYF. CDR3 sequence (DNA): TGTGCCAGCTCACCAGCCGACAGGGTCATCCAAGAGACCCAGTACTTC. The chain links TRBV18 to TRBJ2-5; 7 positions agree with TRBD1. The CDR3 contains 16 residues. In germline, CDR1 is KGHSH, CDR2 LQKENI. The ends lost 2 bases at V and 1 base at J; junction bases unmatched: 7.

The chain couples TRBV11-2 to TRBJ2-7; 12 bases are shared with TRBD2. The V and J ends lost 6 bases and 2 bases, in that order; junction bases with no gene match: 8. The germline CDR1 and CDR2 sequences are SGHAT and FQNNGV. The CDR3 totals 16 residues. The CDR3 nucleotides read TGTGCCAGCAGTGTTGCCCTAGCGGGAGGGGCCTACGAGCAGTACTTC. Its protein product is CASSVALAGGAYEQYF.

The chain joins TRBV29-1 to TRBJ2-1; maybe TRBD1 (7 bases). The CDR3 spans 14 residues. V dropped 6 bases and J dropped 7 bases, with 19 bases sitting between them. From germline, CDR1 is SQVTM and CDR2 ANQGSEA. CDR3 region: CSVRGTVPFNEQFF. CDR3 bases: TGCAGCGTGCGCGGGACAGTACCGTTTAATGAGCAGTTCTTC.

This CDR3 reads CASSSRATYGYTF. CDR3 sequence (DNA): TGTGCCAGCAGCTCTCGAGCGACCTATGGCTACACCTTC. This chain connects TRBV7-9 to TRBJ1-2; D is uncertain. From germline, CDR1 is SEHNR and CDR2 FQNEAQ (reference sequence). Trimming removed 4 bases from V and 4 bases from J, with 10 bases in between. The CDR3 runs to 13 residues.

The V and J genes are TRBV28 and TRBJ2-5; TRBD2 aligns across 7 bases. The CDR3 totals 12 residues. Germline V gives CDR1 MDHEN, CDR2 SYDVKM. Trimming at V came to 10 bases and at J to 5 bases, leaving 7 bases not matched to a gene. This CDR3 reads CAISGNFETQYF. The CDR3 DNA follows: TGTGCCATCAGCGGGAACTTCGAGACCCAGTACTTC.

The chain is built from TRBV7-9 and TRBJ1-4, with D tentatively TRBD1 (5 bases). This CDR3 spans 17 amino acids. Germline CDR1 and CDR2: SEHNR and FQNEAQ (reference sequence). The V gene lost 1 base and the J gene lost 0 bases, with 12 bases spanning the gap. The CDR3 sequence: CASSLDFRGPTNEKLFF. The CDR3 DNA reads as TGTGCCAGCAGCTTAGATTTTCGGGGACCAACTAATGAAAAACTGTTTTTT.

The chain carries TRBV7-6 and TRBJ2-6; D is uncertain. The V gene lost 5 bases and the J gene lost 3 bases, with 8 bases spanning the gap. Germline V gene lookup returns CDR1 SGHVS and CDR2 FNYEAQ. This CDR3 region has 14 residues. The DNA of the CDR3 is TGTGCCAGCAGCCAATCTAATGGGGCCAACGTCCTGACTTTC. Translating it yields CASSQSNGANVLTF.